This T cell receptor beta chain was identified during a study of Graves' ophthalmopathy and Graves' hyperthyroidism. The authors amplified TCR beta CDR3 regions, and they did so from RNA transcripts for repertoire sequencing. Scientists carried out first-round RT-PCR using HTBI primers and then a second-round multiplex PCR. Using its own MiXCR run on the multiplex PCR reads, TCRdb lists one record per CDR3 protein. The data show about 640,000 distinct CDR3 sequences, with about 38% seen just once and more than 3% held by the top ten. The diagnosis combined clinical symptoms, thyroxine, TRAb, thyroid ultrasound and orbital computed tomography scans. Germline CDR1 reads ENHRY; CDR2 reads SYGVKD. The CDR3 has 16 amino acids. Trimming shortened V by 0 bases and J by 2 bases, and 13 bases separated the two germline ends.

The sequence derives from an adult man with Graves' ophthalmopathy. The V and J genes are TRBV10-3 and TRBJ1-1; D possibly corresponds to TRBD1 (6 bases). The sample was peripheral blood. The DNA of the CDR3 is TGTGCCATCAGTGAGTCGAAAGGGGGGCGAAACACTGAAGCTTTCTTT. It translates to CAISESKGGRNTEAFF.